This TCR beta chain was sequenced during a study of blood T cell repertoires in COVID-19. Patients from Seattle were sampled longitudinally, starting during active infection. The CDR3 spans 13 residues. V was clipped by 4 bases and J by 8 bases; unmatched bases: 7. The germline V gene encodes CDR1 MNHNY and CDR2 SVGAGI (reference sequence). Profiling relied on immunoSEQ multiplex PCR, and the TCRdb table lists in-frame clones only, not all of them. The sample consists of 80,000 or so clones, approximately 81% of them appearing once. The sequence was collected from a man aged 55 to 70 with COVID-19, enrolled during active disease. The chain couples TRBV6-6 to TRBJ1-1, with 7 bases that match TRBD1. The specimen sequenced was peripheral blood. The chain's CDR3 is CASSWGQHSEAFF. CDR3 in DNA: TGTGCCAGCAGTTGGGGACAGCACAGCGAAGCTTTCTTT.